A single T cell receptor (beta chain) is shown here with its context. Its antigen remains unidentified. TCRdb reprocessed the 5' RACE reads and keeps a single row for each CDR3 protein, giving no DNA. The listing contains 500,000 or so distinct CDR3 sequences. These data are taken from a study of T cells expressing NK-cell markers. The wider study: The eight sequenced donors comprised seven who were HCMV-seropositive and one who was seronegative.

Study-wide findings and caveats: Specificity for HCMV among expanded NKG2C+ T cell clones was not established.

CDR1 is SGHVS, CDR2 FNYEAQ, per germline. There are 13 residues in the CDR3. The chain uses TRBV7-6 and TRBJ1-1; absent DNA, TCRdb's TRBD1 call cannot be checked. Sequencing was done on a sample of blood T cells: a sorted CD56 or NKG2C T cell subset, CD4+ or CD8+ T cells, or bulk PBMC T cells (not recorded which). The clonotype comes from a man aged 18 to 29 in good health. CDR3 sequence: CASSETGNTEAFF.